This T cell receptor beta chain was documented in a study of blood T cell repertoires in COVID-19. Looking at the study overall: The United States, Italy and Spain were the sources of the acute and convalescent COVID-19 samples. PBMCs, B-cell-depleted T cells, or T cells were the source of the cDNA or gDNA that made up the material.

In the study's own analysis: Reference gene primer amplification in the assay estimated nucleated cell counts. Assay: immunoSEQ multiplex PCR; the TCRdb copy retains only in-frame clones and omits some. V and J calls and clone size are as listed in that table; D and trimming were resolved from the DNA. Of under 300,000 clones in the sample, around 85% were seen once. CDR1 and CDR2 (germline): SGDLS, YYNGEE. The CDR3 has 15 amino acids. Deletions cut 3 bases from V and 0 bases from J, with 12 bases between. Sequenced sample: peripheral blood. The chain couples TRBV9 to TRBJ1-2; a possible D gene is TRBD1 (6 bases). The origin of this receptor is a woman in her seventies with acute or convalescent COVID-19. CDR3 protein: CASSGHREANYGYTF. The CDR3 DNA reads as TGTGCCAGCAGCGGACACAGGGAAGCTAACTATGGCTACACCTTC.